Following are 5 T cell receptor beta chains from one sample sequenced in a study of shared clonotypes between healthy human individuals (dated by TCRdb to about 2020). Libraries came from the immunoSEQ multiplex PCR assay. This is the immuneACCESS table as TCRdb keeps it, with only in-frame sequences that have V and J called. A part of the clones is gone; compared with another copy, unresolved V genes explain less than half, and the rest is unexplained. The sample has a few hundred thousand clones on record, 65% of them singletons. The top ten clones comprise 8.5% to 14% of the sample. Sequencing was done on a sample of memory CD4+ T cells sorted from blood. The sample's cell subset or site, from its label and the paper: CD45RA-negative fraction. The receptors come from a young man in good health.

This chain connects TRBV11-2 to TRBJ1-1; D gene uncertain. Germline values: CDR1 SGHAT, CDR2 FQNNGV. The CDR3 length is 15 residues. V was clipped by 0 bases and J by 1 base, with 9 bases between them. The CDR3 protein is CASSLEVSGNTEAFF. In DNA form, the CDR3 reads TGTGCCAGCAGCTTAGAGGTCTCAGGGAACACTGAAGCTTTCTTT.

This CDR3 reads CASSLIGQTRGSKLFF. CDR3 in DNA: TGCGCCAGCAGCTTGATAGGGCAGACGCGAGGATCGAAACTGTTTTTT. J is TRBJ1-4 and V is TRBV5-1; the D is unclear. Trimming removed 1 base at V and 11 bases at J, with 21 bases between. CDR1 SGHRS and CDR2 YFSETQ come from the germline V gene. The CDR3 covers 16 residues.

The chain joins TRBV28 to TRBJ2-7; D is possibly TRBD2 (6 bases). This CDR3 region has 16 residues. In germline, CDR1 is MDHEN, CDR2 SYDVKM. Deletions cut 7 bases from V and 2 bases from J, with 21 bases between. DNA of the CDR3: TGTGCCAGCACCACCTCAAGGCGGGGCCTACCCTACGAGCAGTACTTC. This encodes CASTTSRRGLPYEQYF.

This clone was found many times. The chain combines TRBV14 with TRBJ2-5; D ambiguous. The CDR3 sequence is 12 residues long. V lost 1 base and J 5 bases, leaving 5 bases between the germline ends. CDR1 is SGHDN and CDR2 is FVKESK in the germline V gene. Written as DNA, the CDR3 is TGTGCCAGCAGCCAAGTGGGGGAGACCCAGTACTTC. Its protein product is CASSQVGETQYF.

The table lists this clone with a few counts. The gene calls are TRBV4-1 and TRBJ1-1, with 7 positions matching TRBD1. Germline V gene sequence: CDR1 MGHRA, CDR2 YSYEKL. The junction had 16 bases not matched to a gene; V was cut back by 4 bases and J by 5 bases. The CDR3 is made up of 17 amino acids. The CDR3 loop is CASSPVGLKGQPTEAFF. CDR3 DNA sequence: TGCGCCAGCAGCCCCGTAGGGTTGAAGGGACAGCCAACTGAAGCTTTCTTT.